Shown below are 18 T cell receptor beta chains from a single sample sequenced in a study of cytomegalovirus exposure and HLA in healthy donors. The PCR made use of 60 Vbeta and 13 Jbeta primers. Repertoires were generated with immunoSEQ multiplex PCR, while TCRdb's copy carries only in-frame clones and drops some. Of around 200,000 clones listed, around 80% are singletons. Sequences were obtained from PBMCs. The receptors here all came from a girl aged 2 to 9 in good health and CMV-seronegative.

The chain has TRBV11-2 and TRBJ2-3; the D gene is possibly TRBD2 (6 bases). Germline lookup yields CDR1 SGHAT and CDR2 FQNNGV. The CDR3 extends over 13 amino acids. V shed 8 bases and J shed 1 base, with 10 bases lying between them. CDR3 DNA: TGTGCCAGCGTGTCTAGCGGCACAGATACGCAGTATTTT. It is translated as CASVSSGTDTQYF.

The V gene is TRBV15, the J gene TRBJ2-1; TRBD2 is a possible D gene (6 bases). This CDR3 is built from 20 residues. CDR1 and CDR2 (germline): LNHNV, YYDKDF (reference sequence). The V end was cut by 0 bases, the J end by 5 bases, with 26 bases between. CDR3 sequence: CATSRETPGAIGSGDNEQFF. The CDR3 DNA reads as TGTGCCACCAGCAGAGAGACCCCAGGAGCTATTGGTAGCGGAGACAATGAGCAGTTCTTC.

V is TRBV19 and J is TRBJ2-3, with D possibly matching TRBD1 (6 bases). The CDR3 consists of 15 residues. Deletions cut 5 bases from V and 0 bases from J, with 12 bases between. From germline, CDR1 is LNHDA and CDR2 SQIVND (reference sequence). The chain's CDR3 is CASSSRRGSTDTQYF. As DNA, the CDR3 is TGTGCCAGTAGTTCCCGCAGGGGCAGCACAGATACGCAGTATTTT.

This clone turned up a few times. V usage is TRBV6-1 and J usage is TRBJ1-2; D unresolved. The V gene's germline CDR1 is MNHNS and CDR2 SASEGT. This CDR3 region has 15 residues. Trimming removed 0 bases from V and 8 bases from J, with 16 bases in between. CDR3: CASSEAVGQTKGYTF. The DNA of the CDR3 is TGTGCCAGCAGTGAAGCCGTCGGTCAAACGAAGGGCTACACCTTC.

V and J are TRBV12-1 and TRBJ2-3; TRBD2 is the table's D call, not checked against the DNA. TRBV12-1 is given as a pseudogene. The CDR3 length is 14 residues. The CDR3 DNA sequence: TGTGCCAGCAGCTTTGAAGAGGCGGAGGATACGCAGTATTTT. Translation gives CASSFEEAEDTQYF.

The chain couples TRBV25-1 to TRBJ1-5; D gene uncertain. V shed 7 bases and J shed 0 bases, with 13 bases lying between them. The CDR3 loop spans 15 amino acids. The germline CDR1 and CDR2 sequences are MGHDK and SYGVNS. CDR3 loop: CASKGGSYSNQPQHF. The CDR3 region has the DNA TGTGCCAGCAAAGGCGGCAGCTATAGCAATCAGCCCCAGCATTTT. Filled out from reference TRBV25-1 and TRBJ1-5, the complete variable domain reads EADIYQTPRYLVIGTGKKITLECSQTMGHDKMYWYQQDPGMELHLIHYSYGVNSTEKGDLSSESTVSRIRTEHFPLTLESARPSHTSQYLCASKGGSYSNQPQHFGDGTRLSIL.

The rearrangement joins TRBV5-1 to TRBJ2-5, with D possibly TRBD1 on 5 matching bases. Looked up from germline, CDR1 is SGHRS and CDR2 is YFSETQ. Trimming cost V 6 bases and J 2 bases, with 14 bases left between them. The CDR3 loop spans 14 amino acids. For the CDR3, the DNA is TGCGCCAGCACCGAAGGGGCTGCTCAAGAGACCCAGTACTTC. It translates to CASTEGAAQETQYF. Full variable domain (rest looked up from reference TRBV5-1 and TRBJ2-5): KAGVTQTPRYLIKTRGQQVTLSCSPISGHRSVSWYQQTPGQGLQFLFEYFSETQRNKGNFPGRFSGRQFSNSRSEMNVSTLELGDSALYLCASTEGAAQETQYFGPGTRLLVL.

V usage is TRBV19 and J usage is TRBJ1-1, with D possibly TRBD1 on 6 matching bases. CDR3 size: 14 residues. The germline gives CDR1 LNHDA, CDR2 SQIVND (reference sequence). V was clipped by 7 bases and J by 6 bases, with 18 bases between them. The CDR3 is CASTPRDKLSEAFF. The CDR3 DNA follows: TGTGCCAGTACCCCCCGGGACAAGCTATCTGAAGCTTTCTTT.

The rearrangement uses TRBV19 and TRBJ2-1; D might be TRBD2 (6 bases). The CDR3 is 12 residues long. The germline V gene has CDR1 LNHDA and CDR2 SQIVND (reference sequence). The germline V and J ends were trimmed by 7 bases and 5 bases, with 9 bases remaining between them. Here the CDR3 reads CASKAGHNEQFF. The CDR3 DNA follows: TGTGCCAGTAAGGCGGGGCACAATGAGCAGTTCTTC.

This clone was observed a handful of times. The rearrangement joins TRBV6-6 to TRBJ2-1; the D is unclear. The CDR3 is 12 residues long. CDR1 and CDR2 from the germline V gene are MNHNY and SVGAGI (reference sequence). Trimming removed 7 bases at V and 10 bases at J, with 14 bases between. CDR3 loop: CASTNPGGEQFF. The DNA for the CDR3 is TGTGCCAGCACCAACCCGGGTGGCGAGCAGTTCTTC.

The CDR3 coding sequence is TGTGCCAGCAGCCCGGGGCGGGACAGCTACGAGCAGTACTTC. Translating gives CASSPGRDSYEQYF. The chain recombines TRBV7-7 with TRBJ2-7, with D tentatively TRBD1 (7 bases). With 5 bases removed from V and 3 bases from J, the gap between germline ends came to 14 bases. This CDR3 spans 14 amino acids. Germline V gene data show CDR1 as SSHAT and CDR2 as FNYEAQ (reference sequence).

This rearrangement joins TRBV5-1 to TRBJ2-2, with D unclear. CDR1 is SGHRS, CDR2 YFSETQ, per germline. The CDR3 is made up of 16 amino acids. V was clipped by 0 bases and J by 0 bases, with 9 bases between them. CDR3 in amino acids: CASSLVGRSNTGELFF. In DNA form, the CDR3 reads TGCGCCAGCAGCTTGGTTGGCCGATCGAACACCGGGGAGCTGTTTTTT.

The chain recombines TRBV4-1 with TRBJ1-1; 7 bases line up with TRBD1. Germline V gene lookup returns CDR1 MGHRA and CDR2 YSYEKL. The V and J ends lost 2 bases and 1 base, in that order; junction bases with no gene match: 16. CDR3 size: 19 residues. CDR3 nucleotides: TGCGCCAGCAGCCAATCCCCTTTCCTCATCGACAGGGAGAACACTGAAGCTTTCTTT. Its translation is CASSQSPFLIDRENTEAFF.

The chain employs TRBV29-1 and TRBJ2-7, with TRBD1 matching 7 bases. This CDR3 has 13 residues. CDR1 and CDR2 from the germline V gene are SQVTM and ANQGSEA. After removal of 7 bases from V and 1 base from J, the junction contained 7 bases not matched to a gene. The DNA of the CDR3 is TGCAGCGCTCGGACAGGCAGGTCCTACGAGCAGTACTTC. This gives the protein CSARTGRSYEQYF.

The rearrangement uses TRBV7-2 and TRBJ2-7; 8 nucleotides match TRBD2. The CDR3 consists of 15 residues. Germline V lookup: CDR1 SGHTA, CDR2 FQGNSA. With V trimmed by 1 base and J by 1 base, 3 bases remained unmatched. This chain's CDR3 is CASSLGGLDSYEQYF. CDR3 coding DNA: TGTGCCAGCAGCTTAGGGGGACTAGATTCCTACGAGCAGTACTTC.

The chain combines TRBV19 with TRBJ1-4; D unresolved. V dropped 4 bases and J dropped 8 bases, with 11 bases sitting between them. The CDR3 consists of 13 residues. Germline V gene data show CDR1 as LNHDA and CDR2 as SQIVND (reference sequence). The CDR3 DNA is TGTGCCAGTAGTAAAGTTAGTTCCGAAAAACTGTTTTTT. Translating gives CASSKVSSEKLFF.

V gene TRBV19 combines with J gene TRBJ1-6; D remains unclear. The germline V gene encodes CDR1 LNHDA and CDR2 SQIVND (reference sequence). Trimming took 3 bases from V and 5 from J, leaving 11 bases between them. The CDR3 consists of 15 residues. The CDR3 protein is CASSIVVSDNSPLHF. The CDR3 DNA follows: TGTGCCAGTAGTATTGTGGTATCGGATAATTCACCCCTCCACTTT.

V is TRBV11-3 and J is TRBJ2-1, with TRBD2 matching over 10 bases. J lost 5 bases, V lost 1 base, and 8 bases had no gene match. Germline V gives CDR1 SGHNT, CDR2 YENEEA. The CDR3 extends over 17 amino acids. The CDR3 spells CASSLGAGGPRDNEQFF. CDR3 nucleotides: TGTGCCAGCAGCTTAGGAGCGGGAGGGCCCCGGGACAATGAGCAGTTCTTC.